A single sample is the source of the 21 T cell receptor beta chains below, sequenced in a study of T cell changes during pregnancy in multiple sclerosis. Libraries were prepared by immunoSEQ multiplex PCR; TCRdb keeps only in-frame clonotypes and omits some of them. The data contain 40,000 to 45,000 clones, about 95% of them singletons. This sample comprised peripheral blood, obtained in the third trimester of pregnancy. The receptors originated from a female donor with multiple sclerosis, enrolled in a pregnancy study.

The chain recombines TRBV4-3 with TRBJ1-2; perhaps TRBD1 as D (6 bases). V dropped 0 bases and J dropped 0 bases, with 14 bases sitting between them. The CDR3 loop spans 17 amino acids. The V gene's germline CDR1 is LGHNA and CDR2 YSLEER. This CDR3 reads CASSQDTTGYPNYGYTF. The CDR3 nucleotides read TGCGCCAGCAGCCAAGACACAACAGGGTACCCTAACTATGGCTACACCTTC.

Comment on this clone: One junction end does not reproduce the germline sequence, and a read error may be involved. The chain links TRBV7-7 to TRBJ2-2; 7 bases map to TRBD1. The CDR3 covers 14 residues. The germline V gene has CDR1 SSHAT and CDR2 FNYEAQ (reference sequence). The CDR3 reads CASRRDRAGGELFF. The CDR3 DNA is TGTGCTAGCAGGAGAGACAGGGCTGGCGGGGAGCTGTTTTTT.

The V and J genes are TRBV7-2 and TRBJ2-3; TRBD2 is a possible D gene (6 bases). Trimming removed 6 bases from V and 1 base from J, with 11 bases in between. The CDR3 spans 14 residues. Germline lookup yields CDR1 SGHTA and CDR2 FQGNSA. CDR3 nucleotides: TGTGCCAGCAGGTCTAGCGTTGGCACAGATACGCAGTATTTT. This encodes CASRSSVGTDTQYF.

This clone showed up just a few times. The genes are TRBV7-9 and TRBJ1-5, with D uncertain. Trimming cost V 1 base and J 7 bases, with 14 bases left between them. The germline V gene encodes CDR1 SEHNR and CDR2 FQNEAQ (reference sequence). The CDR3 sequence is 15 residues long. CDR3 DNA: TGTGCCAGCAGCTTAGACACAGCTGGTATGCAGCCCCAGCATTTT. Translated: CASSLDTAGMQPQHF.

The chain combines TRBV11-3 with TRBJ1-3, with 7 bases identical to TRBD1. J gave up 4 bases and V 8 bases, and 11 bases lay outside the gene matches. CDR3 length: 15 residues. Germline V gene lookup returns CDR1 SGHNT and CDR2 YENEEA. The chain's CDR3 is CASGSGQLRGNTIYF. CDR3 bases: TGTGCCAGCGGCTCGGGACAGCTTAGAGGAAACACCATATATTTT.

The chain recombines TRBV7-9 with TRBJ2-3; 9 positions agree with TRBD1. CDR1 SEHNR and CDR2 FQNEAQ come from the germline V gene (reference sequence). Unmatched junction bases numbered 7, after V lost 5 bases and J lost 4 bases. The CDR3 is 15 residues long. CDR3 DNA sequence: TGTGCCAGCAGCCCAGGACAGGGGATATCAGATACGCAGTATTTT. Protein: CASSPGQGISDTQYF.

Only one count was recorded for this clone. DNA of the CDR3: TGTGCCAGCAGTCGGGACAGCAGCTCTGGAAACACCATATATTTT. Its translation is CASSRDSSSGNTIYF. The chain recombines TRBV5-4 with TRBJ1-3, with 7 bases that match TRBD1. CDR1 and CDR2 (germline): SGHNT, YYREEE (reference sequence). The CDR3 contains 15 residues. Germline trimming cut 5 bases from V and 0 bases from J; bases unmatched to any gene: 5.

For the CDR3, the DNA is TGTGCCACTTCTTCGTGGGGGGGTGATAGCAATCAGCCCCAGCATTTT. Its protein is CATSSWGGDSNQPQHF. The rearrangement links TRBV6-6 to TRBJ1-5; tentatively, D is TRBD1 (5 bases). Trimming cost V 10 bases and J 0 bases, with 19 bases left between them. The CDR3 totals 16 residues. The V gene's germline CDR1 is MNHNY and CDR2 SVGAGI (reference sequence).

This rearrangement joins TRBV5-1 to TRBJ1-1, with 11 bases that match TRBD1. CDR1 and CDR2 from the germline V gene are SGHRS and YFSETQ. This CDR3 spans 15 amino acids. J gave up 3 bases and V 2 bases, and 3 bases lay outside the gene matches. CDR3 amino acids: CASSFGGQGDTEAFF. In nucleotides, the CDR3 is TGCGCCAGCAGCTTTGGGGGACAGGGGGACACTGAAGCTTTCTTT.

The chain couples TRBV7-9 to TRBJ2-7; D not certain. Between the trimmed V and J ends, which lost 1 base and 0 bases, there was a span of 7 bases. Germline V lookup: CDR1 SEHNR, CDR2 FQNEAQ (reference sequence). This CDR3 is 14 amino acids long. The CDR3 DNA reads as TGTGCCAGCAGCTTAGATCAGGTCTCCTACGAGCAGTACTTC. This translates into CASSLDQVSYEQYF.

CDR3: CASSQRSSGTEVLYEKLFF. Here the CDR3 DNA reads TGCGCCAGCAGCCAAAGGAGCTCCGGGACAGAGGTTTTATATGAAAAACTGTTTTTT. This chain links TRBV4-1 with TRBJ1-4; TRBD1 aligns across 7 bases. The CDR3 extends over 19 amino acids. CDR1 and CDR2 from the germline V gene are MGHRA and YSYEKL. V shed 2 bases, J shed 6 bases, and the junction held 18 bases outside the gene matches.

The chain has TRBV15 and TRBJ1-1; unclear D gene. The germline CDR1 and CDR2 sequences are LNHNV and YYDKDF (reference sequence). V was cut by 1 base and J by 1 base, with 13 bases left in between. This CDR3 contains 16 residues. CDR3 residues: CATSRVPSTENTEAFF. CDR3 DNA sequence: TGTGCCACCAGCAGAGTCCCTAGCACAGAGAACACTGAAGCTTTCTTT.

The chain combines TRBV5-8 with TRBJ2-5, with 13 bases matching TRBD2. Germline lookup yields CDR1 SGHTS and CDR2 YDEGEE. V lost 2 bases and J lost 5; bases outside the gene matches: 9. This CDR3 is built from 17 residues. For the CDR3, the DNA is TGTGCCAGCAGCTTAACCCTAGGACTAGCGGGAGTGGAGACCCAGTACTTC. As protein: CASSLTLGLAGVETQYF.

This chain links TRBV7-8 with TRBJ2-1; TRBD2 matches 9 bases. V dropped 5 bases and J dropped 2; count of bases not matched to a gene: 4. Germline loops: CDR1 SGHVS, CDR2 FQNEAQ. The CDR3 is 15 residues long. This CDR3 reads CASSQGGGAYNEQFF. CDR3 nucleotide sequence: TGTGCCAGCAGCCAAGGCGGGGGGGCCTACAATGAGCAGTTCTTC.

J is TRBJ2-7 and V is TRBV5-1, with TRBD1 matching 10 bases. This CDR3 is built from 15 residues. CDR1 SGHRS and CDR2 YFSETQ come from the germline V gene. The V and J ends lost 0 bases and 5 bases, in that order; junction bases with no gene match: 5. In DNA form, the CDR3 reads TGCGCCAGCAGCTTGGAGGGACAGGGGATCCACGAGCAGTACTTC. Protein: CASSLEGQGIHEQYF.

V gene TRBV15 combines with J gene TRBJ1-1, with TRBD1 as a possible D gene (6 bases). Trimming left V 0 bases short and J 11 bases short, with 10 bases between. Germline V gene lookup returns CDR1 LNHNV and CDR2 YYDKDF (reference sequence). The CDR3 length is 12 residues. CDR3: CATSRDWDTAFF. CDR3 DNA: TGTGCCACCAGCAGAGATTGGGACACTGCTTTCTTT.

The V gene is TRBV28, the J gene TRBJ1-2, with 8 bases identical to TRBD1. CDR3 size: 14 residues. V shed 3 bases, J shed 2 bases, and the junction held 2 bases outside the gene matches. Germline-derived CDR1 and CDR2 are MDHEN and SYDVKM. The CDR3 coding sequence is TGTGCCAGCAGTTTGTCAGGGGGCAACTATGGCTACACCTTC. Residues: CASSLSGGNYGYTF.

The chain couples TRBV25-1 to TRBJ1-5, with 7 bases that match TRBD1. The germline V gene has CDR1 MGHDK and CDR2 SYGVNS. The trim removed 3 bases at V and 4 bases at J, leaving 12 bases unmatched. This CDR3 is 17 amino acids long. Here the CDR3 reads CASSEPETRDRNQPQHF. CDR3 sequence (DNA): TGTGCCAGCAGTGAGCCGGAGACCCGGGACAGAAATCAGCCCCAGCATTTT.

The chain combines TRBV28 with TRBJ2-3; 7 positions match TRBD1. Germline V gene lookup returns CDR1 MDHEN and CDR2 SYDVKM. V lost 4 bases and J lost 6; bases outside the gene matches: 10. This CDR3 is 15 amino acids long. The CDR3 nucleotides are TGTGCCAGCAGTTCCAGGGGGAGTCTTGGGGATACGCAGTATTTT. Its translation: CASSSRGSLGDTQYF. Drawing the rest from reference TRBV28 and TRBJ2-3, the complete variable domain is DVKVTQSSRYLVKRTGEKVFLECVQDMDHENMFWYRQDPGLGLRLIYFSYDVKMKEKGDIPEGYSVSREKKERFSLILESASTNQTSMYLCASSSRGSLGDTQYFGPGTRLTVL.

The chain is built from TRBV9 and TRBJ2-3; TRBD2 aligns across 8 bases. Unmatched junction bases numbered 9, after V lost 0 bases and J lost 3 bases. This CDR3 comprises 17 residues. The V gene's germline CDR1 is SGDLS and CDR2 YYNGEE. CDR3: CASSVDGGAGPTDTQYF. The CDR3, as DNA: TGTGCCAGCAGCGTAGACGGGGGGGCCGGCCCGACAGATACGCAGTATTTT.

The chain is built from TRBV5-4 and TRBJ1-2; a possible D gene is TRBD1 (5 bases). Germline assignment: CDR1 SGHNT and CDR2 YYREEE (reference sequence). This CDR3 spans 16 amino acids. Trimming removed 4 bases from V and 9 bases from J, with 25 bases in between. The CDR3 reads CASSQFTGNQPRSYTF. The CDR3 DNA reads as TGTGCCAGCAGCCAGTTTACAGGAAACCAACCTCGGAGCTACACCTTC. Drawing the rest from reference TRBV5-4 and TRBJ1-2, the complete variable domain is ETGVTQSPTHLIKTRGQQVTLRCSSQSGHNTVSWYQQALGQGPQFIFQYYREEENGRGNFPPRFSGLQFPNYSSELNVNALELDDSALYLCASSQFTGNQPRSYTFGSGTRLTVV.